Listed here are 16 T cell receptor beta chains from one sample, sequenced in a study of OX40 agonist ivuxolimab in advanced cancers. Assay used: immunoSEQ multiplex PCR; TCRdb lists only in-frame clones, some missing. This sample has 25,000 to 30,000 clones, with around 87% found just once. This specimen consisted of CD4+ or CD8+ T cells sorted from blood, obtained in a trial of the OX40 agonist ivuxolimab. The receptor set was obtained from an adult with an advanced solid tumor such as melanoma, head and neck, liver or kidney cancer.

This clone was observed a handful of times. V usage is TRBV13 and J usage is TRBJ1-1; no reliable D call. The CDR3 contains 13 residues. Germline values: CDR1 PRHDT, CDR2 FYEKMQ (reference sequence). V lost 6 bases, J lost 3 bases, and 11 bases lay in between. CDR3 in amino acids: CASRVDTHTEAFF. DNA for the CDR3: TGTGCCAGCAGGGTAGACACACACACTGAAGCTTTCTTT.

J is TRBJ1-6 and V is TRBV6-1, with unresolved D. The CDR3 contains 17 residues. The germline CDR1 and CDR2 sequences are MNHNS and SASEGT. Trimming took 1 base from V and 0 from J, leaving 10 bases between them. CDR3 DNA: TGTGCCAGCAGTGAAGAGATGGGGTACTCCTATAATTCACCCCTCCACTTT. It specifies CASSEEMGYSYNSPLHF.

This clone appeared a few times. V and J are TRBV4-1 and TRBJ1-1; the D is unclear. V gave up 1 base and J gave up 4 bases, with 19 bases separating them. The germline V gene has CDR1 MGHRA and CDR2 YSYEKL. The CDR3 runs 17 residues. CDR3 amino acids: CASSQGFREGSGTEAFF. In DNA, the CDR3 is TGCGCCAGCAGCCAAGGTTTTCGCGAGGGCTCCGGCACTGAAGCTTTCTTT.

CDR3 residues: CASSYSSYQPQHF. DNA for the CDR3: TGTGCCAGCAGTTACTCGAGCTATCAGCCCCAGCATTTT. The chain carries TRBV6-5 and TRBJ1-5; D is uncertain. Trimming pared 0 bases from V and 5 bases from J, leaving 5 bases between. The CDR3 contains 13 residues. In germline, CDR1 is MNHEY, CDR2 SVGAGI.

The chain has TRBV7-2 and TRBJ1-1; 8 positions match TRBD1. Germline V gene lookup returns CDR1 SGHTA and CDR2 FQGNSA. The CDR3 spans 18 residues. Unmatched junction bases numbered 9, after V lost 0 bases and J lost 0 bases. The CDR3 coding sequence is TGTGCCAGCAGCTTAGCTCCGCCCGGGACAGGCTTGAACACTGAAGCTTTCTTT. Its protein is CASSLAPPGTGLNTEAFF.

This clone was observed a few times. The chain joins TRBV4-3 to TRBJ1-1; D may be TRBD1 (6 bases). The CDR3 spans 16 residues. V was shortened by 4 bases and J by 4 bases, with 19 bases between the two germline ends. CDR1 is LGHNA and CDR2 is YSLEER in the germline V gene. The CDR3 region is CASSPSYRDRSTEAFF. The CDR3 region has the DNA TGCGCCAGCAGCCCGTCTTACAGGGACCGGAGCACTGAAGCTTTCTTT.

The chain employs TRBV2 and TRBJ2-3; no firm D call. The length of the CDR3 is 15 residues. CDR1 SNHLY and CDR2 FYNNEI come from the germline V gene. V lost 3 bases, J lost 2 bases, and 12 bases lay in between. The chain's CDR3 is CASSEAGVLTDTQYF. In nucleotides, the CDR3 is TGTGCCAGCAGTGAGGCTGGGGTACTCACAGATACGCAGTATTTT.

This clone was observed a few times. This chain connects TRBV2 to TRBJ2-6, with D possibly matching TRBD2 (5 bases). In germline, CDR1 is SNHLY, CDR2 FYNNEI. The length of the CDR3 is 15 residues. Trimming pared 2 bases from V and 2 bases from J, leaving 7 bases between. The chain's CDR3 is CASSEIGAGANVLTF. The CDR3 nucleotides read TGTGCCAGCAGTGAAATCGGGGCTGGGGCCAACGTCCTGACTTTC.

This sequence joins TRBV7-2 and TRBJ2-7; D may be TRBD1 (5 bases). Trimming cost V 5 bases and J 0 bases, with 11 bases left between them. CDR3 length: 14 residues. Germline-derived CDR1 and CDR2 are SGHTA and FQGNSA. Here the CDR3 DNA reads TGTGCCAGCAGCCCACAGGACAACTCCTACGAGCAGTACTTC. It is translated as CASSPQDNSYEQYF.

This clone is a singleton in its sample. This chain uses TRBV28 with TRBJ2-7, with 7 bases aligning to TRBD1. The V and J ends lost 5 bases and 1 base, in that order; junction bases with no gene match: 2. Germline loops: CDR1 MDHEN, CDR2 SYDVKM. The CDR3 is made up of 13 amino acids. CDR3 nucleotides: TGTGCCAGCAGTATGACAGGGTCCTACGAGCAGTACTTC. It codes for CASSMTGSYEQYF.

This clone was detected only a few times. The V and J genes are TRBV21-1 and TRBJ1-5. TRBV21-1 is tagged as a pseudogene. The CDR3 length is 12 residues. The DNA for the CDR3 is TGTGCCAGCAGCAAACGGAGCGAGCCCCAGCATTTT. Amino acids: CASSKRSEPQHF.

V usage is TRBV13 and J usage is TRBJ2-2, with D unclear. Germline CDR1 reads PRHDT; CDR2 reads FYEKMQ (reference sequence). V lost 5 bases, J lost 11 bases, and 6 bases lay in between. The CDR3 extends over 10 amino acids. The CDR3 spells CASSPRELFF. DNA for the CDR3: TGTGCCAGCAGCCCCCGTGAGCTGTTTTTT.

The V gene is TRBV5-1, the J gene TRBJ1-1; a possible D gene is TRBD1 (5 bases). This CDR3 has 15 residues. V lost 0 bases and J lost 4, with 13 bases in between. Germline V gene sequence: CDR1 SGHRS, CDR2 YFSETQ. The CDR3 DNA reads TGCGCCAGCAGCTTGGCCGGGGGATTAGGCACTGAAGCTTTCTTT. Translation gives CASSLAGGLGTEAFF.

This clone was counted a single time. This chain connects TRBV7-8 to TRBJ2-7, with D tentatively TRBD1 (5 bases). V was pared by 2 bases and J by 4 bases, with 12 bases between. CDR3 size: 14 residues. Germline CDR1 reads SGHVS; CDR2 reads FQNEAQ. CDR3 region: CASSLSGFGYEQYF. The CDR3 nucleotides are TGTGCCAGCAGCTTATCAGGGTTCGGGTACGAGCAGTACTTC.

V and J are TRBV28 and TRBJ1-3; 7 bases match TRBD1. Germline CDR1 reads MDHEN; CDR2 reads SYDVKM. The CDR3 is made up of 15 amino acids. V shed 4 bases, J shed 4 bases, and the junction held 7 bases outside the gene matches. The CDR3 DNA follows: TGTGCCAGCAGTTCTTACGACAGGGAGGGAAACACCATATATTTT. Its translation is CASSSYDREGNTIYF.

The V call is TRBV11-1, the J call TRBJ2-1, with D perhaps assigned TRBD1 or TRBD2 (5 bases each). V dropped 1 base and J dropped 0 bases, with 7 bases sitting between them. The germline V gene has CDR1 SGHAT and CDR2 FQDESV (reference sequence). This CDR3 spans 15 amino acids. Written as DNA, the CDR3 is TGTGCCAGCAGCTTAGTCGGGACCTCCTACAATGAGCAGTTCTTC. Its translation: CASSLVGTSYNEQFF.